The 26 T cell receptor beta chains below all came from one sample that was sequenced in a study of graft-versus-host responses after intestinal transplantation. Sequenced by immunoSEQ multiplex PCR; TCRdb stores in-frame clones only, minus some. The repertoire holds more than 60,000 clones, with around 91% as singletons. Antigens of these TCRs are unknown. Source: unstimulated CD8+ T cells sorted from spleen or lymph node cells, taken before intestinal transplant. The receptors here all came from a human donor who received an intestinal transplant.

The rearrangement links TRBV13 to TRBJ1-6; 8 bases line up with TRBD1. The CDR3 is 17 amino acids. Germline lookup yields CDR1 PRHDT and CDR2 FYEKMQ (reference sequence). Losses at the gene ends were 5 bases for V and 9 bases for J; bases not matched to a gene: 15. CDR3 in DNA: TGTGCCAGCAGCATACGATCTATGGACAGGGTGGGTTCACCCCTCCACTTT. As protein: CASSIRSMDRVGSPLHF. Full variable domain (outside the CDR3, taken from reference TRBV13 and TRBJ1-6): AAGVIQSPRHLIKEKRETATLKCYPIPRHDTVYWYQQGPGQDPQFLISFYEKMQSDKGSIPDRFSAQQFSDYHSELNMSSLELGDSALYFCASSIRSMDRVGSPLHFGNGTRLTVT.

The chain couples TRBV6-5 to TRBJ1-5; 7 nucleotides agree with TRBD1. Germline V lookup: CDR1 MNHEY, CDR2 SVGAGI. With 5 bases clipped from V and 3 bases from J, the junction kept 4 bases outside the gene matches. The CDR3 runs 14 residues. The CDR3 sequence: CASSGDSHNQPQHF. As DNA, the CDR3 is TGTGCCAGCAGTGGGGACAGCCACAATCAGCCCCAGCATTTT.

The chain uses TRBV9 and TRBJ1-4; D is uncertain. Per germline, CDR1 SGDLS and CDR2 YYNGEE. V lost 0 bases and J lost 8, with 14 bases in between. This CDR3 has 15 amino acids. CDR3 DNA sequence: TGTGCCAGCAGCGTAGGTGGAGCGGCAAGGGAAAAACTGTTTTTT. Its translation: CASSVGGAAREKLFF.

The chain carries TRBV7-6 and TRBJ2-1, with TRBD2 identical over 12 bases. The CDR3 totals 15 residues. Germline values: CDR1 SGHVS, CDR2 FNYEAQ. Trimming took 7 bases from V and 12 from J; bases not matched to a gene: 13. CDR3 coding DNA: TGTGCCAGCACCGAATCTAGCGGGGGGGCCATTCGGCAGTTCTTC. Translated, it gives CASTESSGGAIRQFF. The whole variable domain, filled in from reference TRBV7-6 and TRBJ2-1, reads GAGVSQSPRYKVTKRGQDVALRCDPISGHVSLYWYRQALGQGPEFLTYFNYEAQQDKSGLPNDRFSAERPEGSISTLTIQRTEQRDSAMYRCASTESSGGAIRQFFGPGTRLTVL.

As regards this clone: This sample includes further DNA sequences coding for the same CDR3. V gene TRBV10-3 combines with J gene TRBJ1-5; no definite D call. Germline V lookup: CDR1 ENHRY, CDR2 SYGVKD. Trimming took off 7 bases at V and 6 bases at J, with 16 bases between the two ends. The CDR3 sequence is 14 residues long. Written as DNA, the CDR3 is TGTGCCATCAAGGAGACGGGAGGGAGTCAGCCCCAGCATTTT. It is translated as CAIKETGGSQPQHF.

The chain employs TRBV4-1 and TRBJ1-4; tentative D call: TRBD1 (5 bases). The CDR3 has 14 amino acids. Trimming shortened V by 4 bases and J by 8 bases, and 14 bases separated the two germline ends. CDR1 and CDR2 from the germline V gene are MGHRA and YSYEKL. The CDR3 region has the DNA TGCGCCAGCAGCCCTTCTGGGCAGGGAGAAAAACTGTTTTTT. Its translation: CASSPSGQGEKLFF.

The chain uses TRBV12-5 and TRBJ1-2; no definite D call. Between the trimmed V and J ends, which lost 4 bases and 0 bases, there was a span of 18 bases. CDR1 is LGHNT and CDR2 is FRNRAP in the germline V gene. CDR3 length: 17 amino acids. As DNA, the CDR3 is TGTGCTAGTGGTTCCCATTTGGGGAGCCTAGCTAACTATGGCTACACCTTC. This encodes CASGSHLGSLANYGYTF.

This clone occurred once. The chain employs TRBV15 and TRBJ2-7, with 12 nucleotides matching TRBD1. CDR3 length: 13 residues. The germline gives CDR1 LNHNV, CDR2 YYDKDF (reference sequence). J was trimmed by 5 bases and V by 8 bases; bases with no gene match: 4. The CDR3 DNA reads TGTGCCACCTGGGACAGGGGGCAGGACGAGCAGTACTTC. Its translation is CATWDRGQDEQYF.

V usage is TRBV11-2 and J usage is TRBJ1-1; no definite D call. V shed 0 bases and J shed 3 bases, with 8 bases lying between them. From germline, CDR1 is SGHAT and CDR2 FQNNGV. The CDR3 is made up of 14 amino acids. The CDR3 region is CASSLESGYTEAFF. In nucleotides, the CDR3 is TGTGCCAGCAGCTTAGAATCGGGGTACACTGAAGCTTTCTTT.

The CDR3 region is CASSWTGMNTEAFF. Written as DNA, the CDR3 is TGTGCCAGCAGCTGGACAGGGATGAACACTGAAGCTTTCTTT. This chain connects TRBV7-2 to TRBJ1-1; 8 nucleotides align to TRBD1. The junction had 1 base not matched to a gene; V was cut back by 4 bases and J by 0 bases. This CDR3 is 14 amino acids long. CDR1 and CDR2 (germline): SGHTA, FQGNSA. Based on the CDR3 plus reference TRBV7-2 and TRBJ1-1, the full variable domain is GAGVSQSPSNKVTEKGKDVELRCDPISGHTALYWYRQSLGQGLEFLIYFQGNSAPDKSGLPSDRFSAERTGGSVSTLTIQRTQQEDSAVYLCASSWTGMNTEAFFGQGTRLTVV.

On this clone itself: At the DNA level, this CDR3 is encoded by other sequences in the same sample as well. For the CDR3, the DNA is TGTGCCAGCAGCCGGACAGGGATGAACACTGAAGCTTTCTTT. As protein: CASSRTGMNTEAFF. The chain employs TRBV6-5 and TRBJ1-1; 8 nucleotides match TRBD1. V was clipped by 6 bases and J by 0 bases; unmatched bases: 3. Germline loops: CDR1 MNHEY, CDR2 SVGAGI. The CDR3 is made up of 14 amino acids.

This rearrangement joins TRBV4-2 to TRBJ2-3, with 16 nucleotides matching TRBD2. CDR3 length: 19 residues. J gave up 1 base and V 0 bases, and 4 bases lay outside the gene matches. The germline CDR1 and CDR2 sequences are LGHNA and YNFKEQ. CDR3 in DNA: TGTGCCAGCAGCCAAGAGGGACTAGCGGGGGGGCGGGGCACAGATACGCAGTATTTT. Amino acid sequence: CASSQEGLAGGRGTDTQYF.

The chain recombines TRBV6-5 with TRBJ2-1, with 12 bases that match TRBD1. The CDR3 consists of 15 residues. With V trimmed by 2 bases and J by 6 bases, 2 bases remained unmatched. Germline CDR1 reads MNHEY; CDR2 reads SVGAGI. CDR3 sequence: CASSYGGQGANEQFF. The DNA of the CDR3 is TGTGCCAGCAGTTACGGGGGACAGGGGGCCAATGAGCAGTTCTTC.

V gene TRBV5-4 combines with J gene TRBJ2-3; weak D call: TRBD1 (6 bases). This CDR3 spans 16 amino acids. The V end lost 5 bases, the J end lost 5 bases, and 21 bases lay between the germline ends. Germline V gene data show CDR1 as SGHNT and CDR2 as YYREEE (reference sequence). This chain's CDR3 is CASRPAWGPPGDTQYF. CDR3 DNA sequence: TGTGCCAGCAGGCCGGCTTGGGGGCCCCCAGGAGATACGCAGTATTTT. The full variable domain, in which reference TRBV5-4 and TRBJ2-3 provide the parts outside the CDR3, is ETGVTQSPTHLIKTRGQQVTLRCSSQSGHNTVSWYQQALGQGPQFIFQYYREEENGRGNFPPRFSGLQFPNYSSELNVNALELDDSALYLCASRPAWGPPGDTQYFGPGTRLTVL.

This rearrangement joins TRBV13 to TRBJ1-2, with 8 bases identical to TRBD1. The J segment lost 8 bases and the V segment lost 8 bases, leaving 10 bases of the junction unmatched. CDR1 is PRHDT, CDR2 FYEKMQ, per germline (reference sequence). This CDR3 comprises 13 residues. In DNA form, the CDR3 reads TGTGCCAGCCGTCCAGGGGGCGCGTACGGCTACACCTTC. Amino acid sequence: CASRPGGAYGYTF.

V and J are TRBV29-1 and TRBJ2-3; D is perhaps TRBD1 (5 bases). The CDR3 length is 14 residues. Germline loops: CDR1 SQVTM, CDR2 ANQGSEA. V was shortened by 7 bases and J by 2 bases, with 16 bases between the two germline ends. CDR3 region: CSALDSGHTDTQYF. The CDR3 bases are TGCAGCGCCCTGGATTCAGGACACACAGATACGCAGTATTTT.

With regard to this clone: This sample includes further DNA sequences coding for the same CDR3. V is TRBV2 and J is TRBJ1-5; 8 nucleotides line up with TRBD1. The CDR3 loop spans 12 amino acids. With V trimmed by 8 bases and J by 6 bases, 3 bases remained unmatched. Germline values: CDR1 SNHLY, CDR2 FYNNEI. Written as DNA, the CDR3 is TGTGCCAGCGACAGGGGTTTTCAGCCCCAGCATTTT. Encoded protein: CASDRGFQPQHF.

The chain uses TRBV4-1 and TRBJ2-7, with a weak D call TRBD1 (6 bases). The CDR3 covers 14 residues. Germline CDR1 MGHRA, CDR2 YSYEKL. The V end was cut by 3 bases, the J end by 4 bases, with 13 bases between. For the CDR3, the DNA is TGCGCCAGCAGCCAGACGGGACACCGGTACGAGCAGTACTTC. Translating it yields CASSQTGHRYEQYF.

J is TRBJ2-2 and V is TRBV9; D gene ambiguous. CDR1 and CDR2 from the germline V gene are SGDLS and YYNGEE. The V gene lost 1 base and the J gene lost 6 bases, with 10 bases spanning the gap. CDR3 length: 14 amino acids. CDR3 coding DNA: TGTGCCAGCAGCGTATTAGATGTCTCCGGGGAGCTGTTTTTT. As protein: CASSVLDVSGELFF.

This chain connects TRBV6-1 to TRBJ1-2; 10 bases match TRBD1. Germline lookup yields CDR1 MNHNS and CDR2 SASEGT. The CDR3 length is 13 residues. The trim removed 8 bases at V and 4 bases at J, leaving 4 bases unmatched. Here the CDR3 DNA reads TGTGCCAGCCCTGGGACAGGGGCCTATGGCTACACCTTC. As protein: CASPGTGAYGYTF.

This chain joins TRBV25-1 and TRBJ1-2; 7 positions match TRBD1. With 2 bases clipped from V and 3 bases from J, the junction kept 3 bases outside the gene matches. CDR3 length: 14 amino acids. Germline assignment: CDR1 MGHDK and CDR2 SYGVNS. The CDR3 DNA is TGTGCCAGCAGTGAACACGACAGGGACTATGGCTACACCTTC. Encoded protein: CASSEHDRDYGYTF.

Written as DNA, the CDR3 is TGTGCCAGCAGCTTAGGGCCGGGGGGTGCCTACAATGAGCAGTTCTTC. Translated: CASSLGPGGAYNEQFF. This chain joins TRBV7-8 and TRBJ2-1, with 7 bases matching TRBD2. This CDR3 has 16 amino acids. The V gene end was trimmed by 1 base and the J gene end by 2 bases; junction bases not matched to a gene: 5. CDR1 is SGHVS, CDR2 FQNEAQ, per germline.

The gene calls are TRBV2 and TRBJ2-6, with D perhaps TRBD1 (5 bases). CDR3 size: 14 residues. Germline CDR1 reads SNHLY; CDR2 reads FYNNEI. Trimming took off 4 bases at V and 3 bases at J, with 7 bases between the two ends. In nucleotides, the CDR3 is TGTGCCAGCAGTGTGGGGCTTGGGGCCAACGTCCTGACTTTC. It encodes CASSVGLGANVLTF.

This clone is a singleton in its sample. The same CDR3 is also encoded by other DNA sequences in this sample. The rearrangement links TRBV4-1 to TRBJ2-7, with D unclear. From germline, CDR1 is MGHRA and CDR2 YSYEKL. The V gene lost 0 bases and the J gene lost 1 base, with 13 bases spanning the gap. This CDR3 is built from 16 residues. CDR3 residues: CASSQEGTVKSYEQYF. As DNA, the CDR3 is TGCGCCAGCAGCCAAGAAGGAACAGTAAAGTCCTACGAGCAGTACTTC.

The gene calls are TRBV5-6 and TRBJ2-1, with TRBD2 matching 7 bases. The CDR3 consists of 12 residues. Unmatched junction bases numbered 5, after V lost 5 bases and J lost 9 bases. CDR1 SGHDT and CDR2 YYEEEE come from the germline V gene. In nucleotides, the CDR3 is TGTGCCAGCAGTTGGGGGGGTGGTGAGCAGTTCTTC. This encodes CASSWGGGEQFF.

The chain combines TRBV9 with TRBJ2-3; TRBD2 is a possible D gene (5 bases). Trimming removed 4 bases at V and 1 base at J, with 16 bases between. This CDR3 spans 16 amino acids. Germline CDR1 reads SGDLS; CDR2 reads YYNGEE. CDR3 sequence: CASSLQAEVGTDTQYF. The DNA of the CDR3 is TGTGCCAGCAGCTTACAAGCGGAGGTGGGCACAGATACGCAGTATTTT.